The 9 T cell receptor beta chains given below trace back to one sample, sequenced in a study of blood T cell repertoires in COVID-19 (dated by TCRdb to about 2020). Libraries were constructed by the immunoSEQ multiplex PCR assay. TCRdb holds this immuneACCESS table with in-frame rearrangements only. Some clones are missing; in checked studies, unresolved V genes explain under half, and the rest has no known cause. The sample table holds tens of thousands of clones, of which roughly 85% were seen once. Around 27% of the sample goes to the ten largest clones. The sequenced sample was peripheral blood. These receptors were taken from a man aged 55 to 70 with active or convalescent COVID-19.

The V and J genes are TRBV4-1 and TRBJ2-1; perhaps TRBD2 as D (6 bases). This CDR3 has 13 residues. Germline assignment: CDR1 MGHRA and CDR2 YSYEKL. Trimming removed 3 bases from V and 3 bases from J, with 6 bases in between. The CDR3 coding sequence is TGCGCCAGCAGCCAGGGACTCTACAATGAGCAGTTCTTC. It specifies CASSQGLYNEQFF.

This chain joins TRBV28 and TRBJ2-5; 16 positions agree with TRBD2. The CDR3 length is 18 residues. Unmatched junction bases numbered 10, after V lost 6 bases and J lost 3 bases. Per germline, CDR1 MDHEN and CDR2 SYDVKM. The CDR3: CASSDRPGTSGGEETQYF. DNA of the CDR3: TGTGCCAGCAGCGACCGTCCCGGGACTAGCGGGGGGGAAGAGACCCAGTACTTC.

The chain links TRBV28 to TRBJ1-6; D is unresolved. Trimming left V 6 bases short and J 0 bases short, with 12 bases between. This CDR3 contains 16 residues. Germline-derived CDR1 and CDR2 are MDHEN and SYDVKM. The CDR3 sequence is CASSLFLSSYNSPLHF. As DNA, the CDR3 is TGTGCCAGCAGCTTGTTTTTGAGCTCCTATAATTCACCCCTCCACTTT.

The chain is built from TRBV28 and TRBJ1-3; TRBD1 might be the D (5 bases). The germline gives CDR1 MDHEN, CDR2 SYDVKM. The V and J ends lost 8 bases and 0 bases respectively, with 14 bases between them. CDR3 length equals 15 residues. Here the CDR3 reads CASSPTALSGNTIYF. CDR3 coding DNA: TGTGCCAGCTCCCCGACAGCCCTCTCTGGAAACACCATATATTTT.

The CDR3, as DNA: TGCAGCGTCGAGGCGGACAGGTCTTCGAAAGCTTTCTTT. Translation: CSVEADRSSKAFF. The chain recombines TRBV29-1 with TRBJ1-1; 7 nucleotides agree with TRBD1. Unmatched junction bases numbered 13, after V lost 6 bases and J lost 9 bases. This CDR3 contains 13 residues. Per germline, CDR1 SQVTM and CDR2 ANQGSEA.

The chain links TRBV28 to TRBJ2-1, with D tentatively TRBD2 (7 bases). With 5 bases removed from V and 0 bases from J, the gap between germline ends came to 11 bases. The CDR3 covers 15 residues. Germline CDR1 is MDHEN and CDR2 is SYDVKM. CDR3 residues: CASSQGGGSYNEQFF. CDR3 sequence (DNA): TGTGCCAGCAGTCAAGGGGGGGGCTCCTACAATGAGCAGTTCTTC.

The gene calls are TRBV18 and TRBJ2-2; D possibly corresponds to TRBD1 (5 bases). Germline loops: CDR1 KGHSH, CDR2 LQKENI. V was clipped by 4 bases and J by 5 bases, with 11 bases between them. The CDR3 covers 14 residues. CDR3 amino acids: CASSLIRDTGELFF. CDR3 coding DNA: TGTGCCAGCTCACTTATCAGGGATACCGGGGAGCTGTTTTTT.

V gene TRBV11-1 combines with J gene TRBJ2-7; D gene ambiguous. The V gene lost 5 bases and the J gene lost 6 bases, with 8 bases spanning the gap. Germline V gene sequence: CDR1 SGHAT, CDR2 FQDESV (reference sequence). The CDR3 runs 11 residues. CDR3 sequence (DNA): TGTGCCAGCAGCGCTAACAGCGAGCAGTACTTC. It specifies CASSANSEQYF.

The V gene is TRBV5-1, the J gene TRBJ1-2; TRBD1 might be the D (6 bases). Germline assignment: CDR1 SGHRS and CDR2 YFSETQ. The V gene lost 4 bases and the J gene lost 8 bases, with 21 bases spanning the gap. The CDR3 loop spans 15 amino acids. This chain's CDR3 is CASSRGALSSLGYTF. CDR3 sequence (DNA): TGCGCCAGCAGCCGGGGGGCCCTTTCATCGTTAGGCTACACCTTC.